This T cell receptor (beta chain) was identified during a study of T-cell reconstitution after alpha-beta-depleted transplantation in children. Preparing the TCRbeta library involved the use of unique molecular identifiers. MiXCR was run by TCRdb on the PCR reads, yielding one entry per CDR3 protein. This sample carries 90,000 to 100,000 distinct CDR3 sequences, under 25% of them seen once, and the ten largest clones take roughly 23%. The CDR3 has 17 amino acids. Germline V gene lookup returns CDR1 MGHDK and CDR2 SYGVNS. The study, taken as a whole, reports: Among T cells one year after transplant, newly produced cells accounted for most counts and diversity. Surviving recipient T cells and thymic progenitors produced the high day-60 TCRbeta diversity seen in some patients. Several hundred expanded graft clones reportedly supplied alpha-beta T cells about two months after transplant.

About this clonotype itself: Its antigen remains unidentified. Compared with germline, one end of the junction differs, possibly owing to a read error.

The TCR originated in a boy aged 2-15 years with acute lymphoblastic leukemia, due to receive a stem cell transplant. The sample was PBMCs, taken before TCRalphabeta/CD19-depleted stem cell transplant. The chain is built from TRBV25-1 and TRBJ2-7, with D perhaps matching TRBD1 (7 bases). The CDR3 DNA reads as TGTGCCAGCAGTAAATATGCGGCCAGGGGGGATATAGGGGAGCAGTACTTC. Its protein is CASSKYAARGDIGEQYF.